This entry concerns a single TCR beta chain. Cohorts were assigned according to the clinical history that participants reported. The sample originates from a study of blood T cell repertoires in COVID-19. Across the study: Researchers got acute and convalescent COVID-19 samples from the United States, Italy and Spain. Sources were T cells, B-cell-depleted T cells, or PBMCs; the material itself was cDNA or gDNA.

This CDR3 is 15 amino acids long. CDR1 is LNHDA, CDR2 SQIVND, per germline (reference sequence). After removal of 10 bases from V and 5 bases from J, the junction contained 13 bases not matched to a gene. The assay was immunoSEQ multiplex PCR, and TCRdb's table has in-frame clones only and misses some. This sample has about 480,000 clones; 80% to 90% occur once, and the top ten carry under 9.5%. The V call is TRBV19, the J call TRBJ1-1; 10 bases match TRBD1. The TCR comes from a woman aged 55 to 70 who had recovered from COVID-19. Material for sequencing was PBMCs or T cells enriched from blood (not recorded which). The CDR3 spells CATRPGQGRGTEAFF. Here the CDR3 DNA reads TGTGCCACGCGACCGGGACAGGGGAGGGGGACTGAAGCTTTCTTT.